This T cell receptor beta chain was sequenced in a study of graft-versus-host responses after intestinal transplantation. Background on the study: For two to four years after anti-thymocyte globulin induction, all recipients took tacrolimus and steroids. General observations from the study: GvH clone levels peaked in circulation, and this peak was associated with early post-transplant HvG declines. Recipient marrow harbored GvH clones, some of which surfaced first in ileum or blood.

Lamina propria and intraepithelial lymphocytes were released by processing graft tissue. Profiling relied on immunoSEQ multiplex PCR, and the TCRdb table lists in-frame clones only, not all of them. The sample lists approximately 14,000 clones, 70% to 85% occurring once. About this clone itself: No antigen is known for it.

The receptor was derived from a human patient who received an intestinal transplant, so some T cells may come from the graft donor. Material: ileum tissue, obtained 16 days after intestinal transplant.

CDR3 loop: CASRKTGSNEKLFF. CDR3 DNA sequence: TGTGCCAGTAGGAAGACAGGTTCCAATGAAAAACTGTTTTTT. The chain carries TRBV19 and TRBJ1-4; possibly TRBD1 for D (6 bases). This CDR3 has 14 amino acids. The germline V gene encodes CDR1 LNHDA and CDR2 SQIVND (reference sequence). Trimming took 6 bases from V and 5 from J, leaving 13 bases between them.